Given below is one T cell receptor (beta chain) in context. This sample is drawn from a study of T-cell memory formation after mild COVID-19. The wider study: TCR clusters mostly belonged to single donors.

There are 14 residues in the CDR3. CDR1 and CDR2 (germline): MRHNA, SNTAGT. Between the trimmed V and J ends, which lost 3 bases and 4 bases, there was a span of 10 bases. TCRdb re-called the 5' RACE reads through MiXCR, storing one row per CDR3 protein. Among roughly 600,000 distinct CDR3 sequences, 15% to 20% were seen once, and the ten largest hold 12%. The sequence was obtained from an adult woman who had mild COVID-19 (a few samples of this study predate the infection). Cell type and time point are not known. Sequencing input: PBMCs or a T cell subset sorted from them (not recorded which). V gene TRBV6-4 combines with J gene TRBJ2-1; no firm D call. Here the CDR3 DNA reads TGTGCCAGCAGTGAGGTCACGGGTTACAATGAGCAGTTCTTC. It translates to CASSEVTGYNEQFF.